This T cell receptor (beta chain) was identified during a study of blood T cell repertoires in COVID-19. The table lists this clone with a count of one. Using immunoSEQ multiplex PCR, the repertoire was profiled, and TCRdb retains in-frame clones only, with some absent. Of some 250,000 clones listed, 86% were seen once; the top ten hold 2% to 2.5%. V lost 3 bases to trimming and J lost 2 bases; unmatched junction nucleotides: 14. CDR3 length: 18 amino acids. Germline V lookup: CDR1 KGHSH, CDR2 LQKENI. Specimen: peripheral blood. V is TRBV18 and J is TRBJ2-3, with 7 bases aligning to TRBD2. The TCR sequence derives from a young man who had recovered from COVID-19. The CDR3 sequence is CASSPLNPGLTFTDTQYF. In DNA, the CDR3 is TGTGCCAGCTCACCCCTCAACCCGGGACTAACGTTCACAGATACGCAGTATTTT.